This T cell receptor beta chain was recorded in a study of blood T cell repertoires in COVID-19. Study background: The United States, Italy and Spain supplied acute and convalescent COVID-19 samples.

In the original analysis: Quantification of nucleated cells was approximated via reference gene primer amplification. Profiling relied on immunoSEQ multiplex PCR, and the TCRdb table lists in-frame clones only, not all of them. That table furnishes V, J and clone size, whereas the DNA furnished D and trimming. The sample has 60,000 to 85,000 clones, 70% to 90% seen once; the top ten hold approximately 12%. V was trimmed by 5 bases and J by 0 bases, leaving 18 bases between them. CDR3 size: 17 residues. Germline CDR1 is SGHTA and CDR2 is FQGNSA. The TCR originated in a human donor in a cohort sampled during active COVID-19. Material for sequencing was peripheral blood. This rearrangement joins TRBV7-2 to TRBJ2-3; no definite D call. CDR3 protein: CASSLLTLYSSTDTQYF. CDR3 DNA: TGTGCCAGCAGCCTCCTGACATTGTATTCTAGCACAGATACGCAGTATTTT.